This T cell receptor (beta chain) was sequenced for a study of blood T cells in healthy people across ages. This clonotype occurred a few times. It was with a sample-barcoded 5' primer and a J-beta primer mix that a second PCR of roughly 6 to 11 cycles was run. TCRdb reprocessed the 5' RACE reads via MiXCR and lists one record per CDR3 protein. Here the sample spans just under 550,000 distinct CDR3 sequences, about 25% being singletons. This CDR3 spans 17 amino acids. Germline-derived CDR1 and CDR2 are DFQATT and SNEGSKA (reference sequence). With 4 bases clipped from V and 0 bases from J, the junction kept 5 bases outside the gene matches. The same specimen was also included in a second study, on T cells of mothers and their children.

The TCR was taken from a boy aged 5 to 17 in good health. V usage is TRBV20-1 and J usage is TRBJ2-6; 11 nucleotides line up with TRBD1. Sequencing was done on a sample of blood. CDR3 nucleotide sequence: TGCAGTGCTAATAGTGGGACAGGGGGCTCTGGGGCCAACGTCCTGACTTTC. Protein sequence: CSANSGTGGSGANVLTF.